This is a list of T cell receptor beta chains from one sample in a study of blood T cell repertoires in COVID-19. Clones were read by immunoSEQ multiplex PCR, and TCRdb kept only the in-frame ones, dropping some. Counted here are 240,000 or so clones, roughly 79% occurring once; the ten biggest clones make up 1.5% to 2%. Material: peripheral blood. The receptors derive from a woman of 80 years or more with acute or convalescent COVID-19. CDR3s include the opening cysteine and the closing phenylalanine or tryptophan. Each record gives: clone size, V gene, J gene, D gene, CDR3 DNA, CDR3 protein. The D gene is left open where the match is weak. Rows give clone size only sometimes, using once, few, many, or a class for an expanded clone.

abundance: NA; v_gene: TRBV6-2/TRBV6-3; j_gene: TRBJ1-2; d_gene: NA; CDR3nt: TGTGCCAGCAGTACCTCCGAGGTAATTAACTATGGCTACACCTTC; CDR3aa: CASSTSEVINYGYTF
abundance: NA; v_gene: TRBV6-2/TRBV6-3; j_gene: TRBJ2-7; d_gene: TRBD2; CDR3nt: TGTGCCAGCAGTTACTCCGGGACTACCGAGCAGTACTTC; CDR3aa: CASSYSGTTEQYF
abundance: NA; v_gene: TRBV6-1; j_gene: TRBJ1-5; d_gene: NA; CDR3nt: TGTGCCAGCAGTGAAAACCAGGGAAGCAATCAGCCCCAGCATTTT; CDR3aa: CASSENQGSNQPQHF
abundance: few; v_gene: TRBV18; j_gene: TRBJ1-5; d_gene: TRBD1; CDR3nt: TGTGCCAGCTCACAGGGGGCGAGCAATCAGCCCCAGCATTTT; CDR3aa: CASSQGASNQPQHF
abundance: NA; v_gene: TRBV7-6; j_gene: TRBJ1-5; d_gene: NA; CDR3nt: TGTGCCAGCAGCCCAGAGGGTCCCAGCAATCAGCCCCAGCATTTT; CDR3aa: CASSPEGPSNQPQHF
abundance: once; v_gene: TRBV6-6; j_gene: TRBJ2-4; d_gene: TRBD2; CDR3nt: TGTGCCAGCAGCGGCCGGACTAGCGGGACCCCTCTCATTCAGTACTTC; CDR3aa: CASSGRTSGTPLIQYF
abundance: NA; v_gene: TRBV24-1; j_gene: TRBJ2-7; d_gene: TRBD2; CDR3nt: TGTGCCACCAGTGATCCACGGACTAGCGGCTACGAGCAGTACTTC; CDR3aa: CATSDPRTSGYEQYF
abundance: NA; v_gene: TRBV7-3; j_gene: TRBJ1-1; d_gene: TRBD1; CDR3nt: TGTGCCAGCAGCTCGACGGGACAGAGGAACACTGAAGCTTTCTTT; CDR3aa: CASSSTGQRNTEAFF
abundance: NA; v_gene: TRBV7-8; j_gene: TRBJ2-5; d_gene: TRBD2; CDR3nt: TGTGCCAGCAGCTTAGCGCAGGGGACTAGCGGGCGGCAAGAGACCCAGTACTTC; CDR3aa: CASSLAQGTSGRQETQYF
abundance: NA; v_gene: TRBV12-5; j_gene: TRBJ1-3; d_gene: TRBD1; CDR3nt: TGTGCTAGTGGTATGACCCTGGGACAGTCCTCTGGAAACACCATATATTTT; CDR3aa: CASGMTLGQSSGNTIYF
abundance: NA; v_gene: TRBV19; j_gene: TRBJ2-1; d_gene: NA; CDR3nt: TGTGCCAGTAGTATCCCCGGGGTTTACAATGAGCAGTTCTTC; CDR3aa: CASSIPGVYNEQFF
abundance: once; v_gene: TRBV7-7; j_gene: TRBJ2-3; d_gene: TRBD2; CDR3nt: TGTGCTAGCAGCCCTCTCGGGGGAGGGAGGGCAGATACGCAGTATTTT; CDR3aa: CASSPLGGGRADTQYF
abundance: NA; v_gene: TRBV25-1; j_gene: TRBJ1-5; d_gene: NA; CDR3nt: TGTGCCAGCAGTGCCCAGAATAGCAATCAGCCCCAGCATTTT; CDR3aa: CASSAQNSNQPQHF
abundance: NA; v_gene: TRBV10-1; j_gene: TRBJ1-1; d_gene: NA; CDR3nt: TGCGCCAGCAGTCGTGAAAGCCAACAGGGAGACATGAACACTGAAGCTTTCTTT; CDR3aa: CASSRESQQGDMNTEAFF
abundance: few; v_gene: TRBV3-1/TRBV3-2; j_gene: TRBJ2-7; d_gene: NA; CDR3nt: TGTGCCAGCAGCCGCGGTAAATCCGAGCAGTACTTC; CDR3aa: CASSRGKSEQYF
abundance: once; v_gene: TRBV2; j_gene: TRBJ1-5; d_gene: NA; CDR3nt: TGTGCCAGCAGTGAAAACAGGAACAATCAGCCCCAGCATTTT; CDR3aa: CASSENRNNQPQHF
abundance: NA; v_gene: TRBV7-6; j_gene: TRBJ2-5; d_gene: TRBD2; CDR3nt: TGTGCCAGCAGCGCCACCGGGACTAGCGGACAAGAGACCCAGTACTTC; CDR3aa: CASSATGTSGQETQYF
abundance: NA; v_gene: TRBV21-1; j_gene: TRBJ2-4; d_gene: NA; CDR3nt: TGTGCCAGCAGCTTCCGCCCCAGGGACAGGACCTTAGCCAAAAACATTCAGTACTTC; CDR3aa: CASSFRPRDRTLAKNIQYF
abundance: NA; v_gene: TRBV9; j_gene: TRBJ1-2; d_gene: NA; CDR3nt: TGTGCCAGCAGCGTAGACCACTTACCTATCCATAACTATGGCTACACCTTC; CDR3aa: CASSVDHLPIHNYGYTF
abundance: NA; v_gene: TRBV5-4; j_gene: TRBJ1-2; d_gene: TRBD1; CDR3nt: TGTGCCAGCAGCTCGAGGACAGGGGGGGACTATGGCTACACCTTC; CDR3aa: CASSSRTGGDYGYTF
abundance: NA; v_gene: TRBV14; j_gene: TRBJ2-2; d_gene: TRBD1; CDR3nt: TGTGCCAGCAGCCATATCAGGGGGCGGGACACCGGGGAGCTGTTTTTT; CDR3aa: CASSHIRGRDTGELFF
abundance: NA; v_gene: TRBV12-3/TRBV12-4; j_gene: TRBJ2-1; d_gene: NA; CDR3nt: TGTGCCAGCTTAGGCGGTGAGCAGTTCTTC; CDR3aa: CASLGGEQFF
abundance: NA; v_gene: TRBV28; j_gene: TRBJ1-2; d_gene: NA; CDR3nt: TGTGCCAGCAGTTCCCTACCACCATCTCACTATGGCTACACCTTC; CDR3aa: CASSSLPPSHYGYTF
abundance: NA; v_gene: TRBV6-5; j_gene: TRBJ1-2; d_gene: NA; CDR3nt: TGTGCCAGCGTTAGACAATTAGGGGATAACTATGGCTACACCTTC; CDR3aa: CASVRQLGDNYGYTF
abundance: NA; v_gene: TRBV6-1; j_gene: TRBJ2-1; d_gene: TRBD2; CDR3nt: TGTGCCAGCAGACGGACTAGTCTCTCCTACAATGAGCAGTTCTTC; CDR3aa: CASRRTSLSYNEQFF
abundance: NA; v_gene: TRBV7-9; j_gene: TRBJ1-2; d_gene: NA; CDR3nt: TGTGCCAGCAGCTTAGTATGGACAGACTATGGCTACACCTTC; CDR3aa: CASSLVWTDYGYTF
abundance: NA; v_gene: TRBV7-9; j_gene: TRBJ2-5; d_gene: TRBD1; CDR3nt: TGTGCCAGCAGCTTAGCTCTTGGGGGACAGGGTTCACAGACCCAGTACTTC; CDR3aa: CASSLALGGQGSQTQYF
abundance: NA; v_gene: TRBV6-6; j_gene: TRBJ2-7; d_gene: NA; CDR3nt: TGTGCCAGCATTCTAAACCCTGTACTAGGGGAGCAGTACTTC; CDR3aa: CASILNPVLGEQYF
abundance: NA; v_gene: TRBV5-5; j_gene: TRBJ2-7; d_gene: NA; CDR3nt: TGTGCCAGCAGCTTGAATCGGGAGCAGTACTTC; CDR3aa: CASSLNREQYF
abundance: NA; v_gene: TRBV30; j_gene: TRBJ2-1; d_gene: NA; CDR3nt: TGTGCCTCATACAGGGAATCCTACAATGAGCAGTTCTTC; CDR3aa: CASYRESYNEQFF
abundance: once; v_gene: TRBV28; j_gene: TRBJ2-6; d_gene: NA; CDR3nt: TGTGCCAGCAGTTTACGGGGGTTGGACAACGTCCTGACTTTC; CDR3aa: CASSLRGLDNVLTF
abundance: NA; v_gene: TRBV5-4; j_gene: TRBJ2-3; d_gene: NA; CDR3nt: TGTGCCAGCAGCTTAAAACTCAGGGATACCACAGATACGCAGTATTTT; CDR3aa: CASSLKLRDTTDTQYF
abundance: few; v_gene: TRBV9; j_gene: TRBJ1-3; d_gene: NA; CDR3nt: TGTGCCAGCAGCGAACGACAGACTGGAAACACCATATATTTT; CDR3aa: CASSERQTGNTIYF